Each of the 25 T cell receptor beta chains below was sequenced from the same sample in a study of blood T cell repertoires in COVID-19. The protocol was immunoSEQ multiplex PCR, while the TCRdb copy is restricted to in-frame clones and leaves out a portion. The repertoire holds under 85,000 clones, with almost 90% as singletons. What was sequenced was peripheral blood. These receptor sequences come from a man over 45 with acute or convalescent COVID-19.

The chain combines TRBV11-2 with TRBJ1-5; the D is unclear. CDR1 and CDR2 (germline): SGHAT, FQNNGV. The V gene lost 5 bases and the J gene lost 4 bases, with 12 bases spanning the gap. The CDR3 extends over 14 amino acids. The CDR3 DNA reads TGTGCCAGCAGCGCAACCGGTCCGAATCAGCCCCAGCATTTT. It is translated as CASSATGPNQPQHF.

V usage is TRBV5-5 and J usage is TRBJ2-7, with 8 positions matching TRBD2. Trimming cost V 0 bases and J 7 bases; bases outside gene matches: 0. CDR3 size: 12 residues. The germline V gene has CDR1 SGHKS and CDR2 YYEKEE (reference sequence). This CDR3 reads CASSLGLAEQYF. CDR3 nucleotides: TGTGCCAGCAGCTTGGGACTAGCGGAGCAGTACTTC.

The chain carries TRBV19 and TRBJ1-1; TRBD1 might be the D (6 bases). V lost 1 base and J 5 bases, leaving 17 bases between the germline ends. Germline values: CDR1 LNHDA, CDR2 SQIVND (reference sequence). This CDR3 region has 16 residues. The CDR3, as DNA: TGTGCCAGTAGTATAGCTACTAGGGGGACGGGAACTGAAGCTTTCTTT. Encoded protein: CASSIATRGTGTEAFF.

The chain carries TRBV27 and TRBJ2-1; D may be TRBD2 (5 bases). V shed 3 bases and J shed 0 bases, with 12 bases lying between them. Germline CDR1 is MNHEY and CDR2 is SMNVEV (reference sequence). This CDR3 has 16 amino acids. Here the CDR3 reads CASSFSLGSSYNEQFF. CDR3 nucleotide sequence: TGTGCCAGCAGTTTTTCGCTGGGGAGCTCCTACAATGAGCAGTTCTTC.

CDR3 region: CATSRGEGQGTETQYF. The CDR3 region has the DNA TGTGCCACCAGCAGAGGGGAGGGACAGGGCACCGAGACCCAGTACTTC. The chain employs TRBV15 and TRBJ2-5; 9 positions agree with TRBD1. The CDR3 runs to 16 residues. The germline gives CDR1 LNHNV, CDR2 YYDKDF (reference sequence). With 1 base clipped from V and 5 bases from J, the junction kept 8 bases outside the gene matches.

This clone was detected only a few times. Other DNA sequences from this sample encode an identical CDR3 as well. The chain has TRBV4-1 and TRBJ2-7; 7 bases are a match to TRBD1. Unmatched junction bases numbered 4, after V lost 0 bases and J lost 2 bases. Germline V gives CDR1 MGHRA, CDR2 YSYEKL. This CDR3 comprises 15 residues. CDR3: CASSQDRQGAYEQYF. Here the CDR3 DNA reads TGCGCCAGCAGCCAAGATCGGCAGGGGGCCTACGAGCAGTACTTC.

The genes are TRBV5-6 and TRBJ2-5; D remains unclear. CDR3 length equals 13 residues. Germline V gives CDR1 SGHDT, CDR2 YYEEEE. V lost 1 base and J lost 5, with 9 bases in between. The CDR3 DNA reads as TGTGCCAGCAGCTTGAATTGGCGGGAGACCCAGTACTTC. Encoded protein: CASSLNWRETQYF. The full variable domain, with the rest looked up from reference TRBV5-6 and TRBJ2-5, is DAGVTQSPTHLIKTRGQQVTLRCSPKSGHDTVSWYQQALGQGPQFIFQYYEEEERQRGNFPDRFSGHQFPNYSSELNVNALLLGDSALYLCASSLNWRETQYFGPGTRLLVL.

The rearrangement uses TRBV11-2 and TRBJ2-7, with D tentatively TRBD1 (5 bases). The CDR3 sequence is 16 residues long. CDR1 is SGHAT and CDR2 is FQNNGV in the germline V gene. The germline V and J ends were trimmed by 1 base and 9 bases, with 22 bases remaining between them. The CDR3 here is CASSLGSGFGLGGQYF. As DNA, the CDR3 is TGTGCCAGCAGCTTAGGGTCAGGGTTCGGCCTCGGTGGGCAGTACTTC.

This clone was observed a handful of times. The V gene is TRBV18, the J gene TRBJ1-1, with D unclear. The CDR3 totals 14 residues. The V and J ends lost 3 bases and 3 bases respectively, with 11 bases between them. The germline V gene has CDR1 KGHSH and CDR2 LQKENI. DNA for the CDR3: TGTGCCAGCTCACCGACCTCGAGGGACACTGAAGCTTTCTTT. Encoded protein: CASSPTSRDTEAFF.

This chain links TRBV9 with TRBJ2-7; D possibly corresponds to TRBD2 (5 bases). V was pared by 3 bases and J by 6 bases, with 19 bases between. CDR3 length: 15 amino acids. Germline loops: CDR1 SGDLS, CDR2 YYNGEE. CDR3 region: CASSARGIRETEQYF. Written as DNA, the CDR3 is TGTGCCAGCAGCGCTCGAGGAATCCGGGAAACCGAGCAGTACTTC.

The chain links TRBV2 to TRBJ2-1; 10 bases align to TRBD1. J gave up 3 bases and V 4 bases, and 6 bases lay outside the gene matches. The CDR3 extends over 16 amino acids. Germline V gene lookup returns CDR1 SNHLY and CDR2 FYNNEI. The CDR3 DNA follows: TGTGCCAGCAGTGGACAGGGGGCCGGGTTCTACAATGAGCAGTTCTTC. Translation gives CASSGQGAGFYNEQFF. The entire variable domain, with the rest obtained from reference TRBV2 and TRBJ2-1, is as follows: EPEVTQTPSHQVTQMGQEVILRCVPISNHLYFYWYRQILGQKVEFLVSFYNNEISEKSEIFDDQFSVERPDGSNFTLKIRSTKLEDSAMYFCASSGQGAGFYNEQFFGPGTRLTVL.

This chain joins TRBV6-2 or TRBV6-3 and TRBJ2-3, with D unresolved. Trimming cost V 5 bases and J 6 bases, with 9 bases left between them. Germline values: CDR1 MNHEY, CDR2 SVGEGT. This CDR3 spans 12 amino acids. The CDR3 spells CASSRPLDTQYF. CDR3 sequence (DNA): TGTGCCAGCAGTCGCCCACTGGATACGCAGTATTTT.

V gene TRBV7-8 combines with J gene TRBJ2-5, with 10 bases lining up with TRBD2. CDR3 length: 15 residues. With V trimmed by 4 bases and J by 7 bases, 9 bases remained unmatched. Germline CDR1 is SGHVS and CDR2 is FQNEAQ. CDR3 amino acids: CASSYLAGVGRTQYF. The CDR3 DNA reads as TGTGCCAGCAGCTACCTAGCGGGAGTGGGGCGGACCCAGTACTTC.

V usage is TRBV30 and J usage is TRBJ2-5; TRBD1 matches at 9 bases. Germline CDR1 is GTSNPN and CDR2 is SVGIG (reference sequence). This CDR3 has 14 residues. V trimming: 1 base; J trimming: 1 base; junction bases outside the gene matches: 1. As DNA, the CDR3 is TGTGCCTGGAGTGGGGACAGGGTCCAAGAGACCCAGTACTTC. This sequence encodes CAWSGDRVQETQYF.

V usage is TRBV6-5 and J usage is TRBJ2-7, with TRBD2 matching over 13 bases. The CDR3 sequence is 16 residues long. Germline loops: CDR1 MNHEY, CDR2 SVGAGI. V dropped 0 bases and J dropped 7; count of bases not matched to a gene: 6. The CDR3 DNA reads TGTGCCAGCAGTTACTCGGGACTAGCGGGGCCGGGGGAGCAGTACTTC. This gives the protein CASSYSGLAGPGEQYF.

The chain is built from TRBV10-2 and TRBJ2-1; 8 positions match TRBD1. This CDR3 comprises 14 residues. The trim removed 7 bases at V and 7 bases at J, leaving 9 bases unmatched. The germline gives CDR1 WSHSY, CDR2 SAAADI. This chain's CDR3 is CASKLPGQVNEQFF. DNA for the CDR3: TGCGCCAGCAAACTCCCGGGACAGGTAAATGAGCAGTTCTTC.

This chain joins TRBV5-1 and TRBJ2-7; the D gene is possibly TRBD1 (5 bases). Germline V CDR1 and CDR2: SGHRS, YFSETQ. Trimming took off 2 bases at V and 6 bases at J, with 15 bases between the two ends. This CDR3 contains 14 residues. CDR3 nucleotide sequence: TGCGCCAGCAGCTTACCGTTTAGGGGCGGCGAGCAGTACTTC. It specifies CASSLPFRGGEQYF.

The CDR3 nucleotides are TGTGCCAGCAGTTTCCAGGACACGTTGAAGGCTTTCTTT. Its translation: CASSFQDTLKAFF. The genes are TRBV6-2 or TRBV6-3 and TRBJ1-1, with a tentative D call TRBD1 (5 bases). V was clipped by 4 bases and J by 11 bases, with 17 bases between them. CDR3 size: 13 residues. CDR1 is MNHEY and CDR2 is SVGEGT in the germline V gene.

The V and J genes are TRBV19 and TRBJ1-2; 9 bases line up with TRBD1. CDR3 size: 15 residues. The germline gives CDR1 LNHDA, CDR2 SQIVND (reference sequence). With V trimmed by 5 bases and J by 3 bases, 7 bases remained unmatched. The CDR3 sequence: CASSFDRDRDYGYTF. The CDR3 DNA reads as TGTGCCAGTAGTTTCGACCGGGACAGGGACTATGGCTACACCTTC. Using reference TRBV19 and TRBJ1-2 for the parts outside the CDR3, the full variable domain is DGGITQSPKYLFRKEGQNVTLSCEQNLNHDAMYWYRQDPGQGLRLIYYSQIVNDFQKGDIAEGYSVSREKKESFPLTVTSAQKNPTAFYLCASSFDRDRDYGYTFGSGTRLTVV.

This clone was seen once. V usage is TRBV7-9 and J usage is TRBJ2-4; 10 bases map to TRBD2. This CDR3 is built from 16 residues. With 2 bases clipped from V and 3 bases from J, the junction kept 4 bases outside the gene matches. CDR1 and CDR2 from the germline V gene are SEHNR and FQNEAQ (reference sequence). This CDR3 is CASSLLAGVVKNIQYF. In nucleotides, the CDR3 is TGTGCCAGCAGCTTACTAGCGGGAGTTGTCAAAAACATTCAGTACTTC.

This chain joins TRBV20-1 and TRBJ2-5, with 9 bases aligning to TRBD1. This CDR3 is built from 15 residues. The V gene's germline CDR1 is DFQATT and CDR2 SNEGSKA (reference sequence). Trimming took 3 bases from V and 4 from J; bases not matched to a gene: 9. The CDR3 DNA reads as TGCAGTGCTAGTGCTGGGACAGGGTACTTAGAGACCCAGTACTTC. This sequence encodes CSASAGTGYLETQYF.

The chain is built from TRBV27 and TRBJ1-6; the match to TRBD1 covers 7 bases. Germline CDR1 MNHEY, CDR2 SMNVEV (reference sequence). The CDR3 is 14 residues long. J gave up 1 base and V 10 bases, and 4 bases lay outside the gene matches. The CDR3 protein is CATSDRSYNSPLHF. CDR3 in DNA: TGTGCCACCTCGGACAGGTCCTATAATTCACCCCTCCACTTT.

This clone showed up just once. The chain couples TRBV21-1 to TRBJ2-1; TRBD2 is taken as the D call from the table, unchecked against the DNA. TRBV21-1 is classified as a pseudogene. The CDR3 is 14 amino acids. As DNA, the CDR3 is TGTGCCAGCAGCAAAGTAGCCGTTTACAATGAGCAGTTCTTC. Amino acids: CASSKVAVYNEQFF.

The CDR3 DNA is TGTGCCAGCAGTTTACGACTAGCGGGAGTAAGAGATACGCAGTATTTT. Protein sequence: CASSLRLAGVRDTQYF. The V call is TRBV27, the J call TRBJ2-3, with 12 bases fitting TRBD2. This CDR3 is built from 16 residues. Unmatched junction bases numbered 5, after V lost 2 bases and J lost 5 bases. Per the germline V gene, CDR1 is MNHEY and CDR2 is SMNVEV (reference sequence).

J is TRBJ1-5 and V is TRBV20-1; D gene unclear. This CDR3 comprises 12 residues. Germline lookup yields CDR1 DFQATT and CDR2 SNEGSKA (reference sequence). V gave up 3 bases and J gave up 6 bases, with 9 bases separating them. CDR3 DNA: TGCAGTGCTAGTGGCGGCGGTCAGCCCCAGCATTTT. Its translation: CSASGGGQPQHF.